These T cell receptor beta chains were read from a single sample in a study of blood T cell repertoires in COVID-19. The protocol was immunoSEQ multiplex PCR, while the TCRdb copy is restricted to in-frame clones and leaves out a portion. The sample holds tens of thousands of clones; almost 95% are singletons and the top ten take approximately 4.6%. The sample taken for sequencing was peripheral blood. The source is a man between 45 and 60 years old with active COVID-19. The CDR3 runs from the conserved cysteine through the conserved F or W. A D gene is named only where the DNA matches it firmly.

CDR3 DNA,CDR3 protein,J gene,V gene,D gene
TGTGCCAGCTCACCCCTTCCGGGGGGGACCTCTGGAAACACCATATATTTT,CASSPLPGGTSGNTIYF,TRBJ1-3,TRBV18,.
TGTGCCAGCAGCTCACAGGGGGCGCGCACTGAAGCTTTCTTT,CASSSQGARTEAFF,TRBJ1-1,TRBV7-3,TRBD1
TGTGCCACCAACCCCATCACGACAGATTCCTACGAGCAGTACTTC,CATNPITTDSYEQYF,TRBJ2-7,TRBV7-9,.
TGTGCCAGCAGTTCTACGGGGGGTACGCGGAGCAATCAGCCCCAGCATTTT,CASSSTGGTRSNQPQHF,TRBJ1-5,TRBV2,.
TGCGCCAGCAGCTTCCTAACGCCGGGACAGGGCCACTACGAGCAGTACTTC,CASSFLTPGQGHYEQYF,TRBJ2-7,TRBV5-1,TRBD1
TGTGCCAGCAGCCGGGACAGGGTAGGGACCGGGGAGCTGTTTTTT,CASSRDRVGTGELFF,TRBJ2-2,TRBV2,TRBD1
TGTGCCAGTACCGGACTAGCGGGAGCTAACACCGGGGAGCTGTTTTTT,CASTGLAGANTGELFF,TRBJ2-2,TRBV19,TRBD2
TGTGCCAGCAGTGATTCCCGCAATGAGCAGTTCTTC,CASSDSRNEQFF,TRBJ2-1,TRBV2,.
TGTGCCAGCAGTTACTCGGGGGGGCAGACCCAGTACTTC,CASSYSGGQTQYF,TRBJ2-5,TRBV6-5,.
TGTGCCACCGCCCTCGGACAGAACAACGAGCAGTACTTC,CATALGQNNEQYF,TRBJ2-7,TRBV24-1,.
TGTGCCACCAGTGATTTGAACGGGTACGAGCAGTACTTC,CATSDLNGYEQYF,TRBJ2-7,TRBV24-1,.
TGTGCCAGCCCTCAGGGGATGGTGATTTCCAAAAACATTCAGTACTTC,CASPQGMVISKNIQYF,TRBJ2-4,TRBV11-1,.
TGTGCCTGGAGTAGGGCCGACCTACGGGGGAATGAGCAGTTCTTC,CAWSRADLRGNEQFF,TRBJ2-1,TRBV30,.
TGTGCCACCAGCCGGGGAGCCGGGCGTAATCAGCCCCAGCATTTT,CATSRGAGRNQPQHF,TRBJ1-5,TRBV24-1,.
TGTGCCAGTAGACAGGGTTGGTCCTACAATGAGCAGTTCTTC,CASRQGWSYNEQFF,TRBJ2-1,TRBV19,.
TGTGCCAGCAGTACCCGGGACAGGGGGCGCGGAGAAAAACTGTTTTTT,CASSTRDRGRGEKLFF,TRBJ1-4,TRBV6-6,TRBD1
TGTGCCAGCAGCTTACCGGGTCTTCAAGAGACCCAGTACTTC,CASSLPGLQETQYF,TRBJ2-5,TRBV7-9,.
TGTGCCAGCAGCCCCATGGACAGGGTGATAGGCTACACCTTC,CASSPMDRVIGYTF,TRBJ1-2,TRBV7-2,TRBD1
TGTGCCAGCAGTTACTTGGGGGCCCCTCAAGAGACCCAGTACTTC,CASSYLGAPQETQYF,TRBJ2-5,TRBV6-2/TRBV6-3,.
TGTGCCAGCAGACAACAGGGAAGGTCTTTCGATGAGCAGTTCTTC,CASRQQGRSFDEQFF,TRBJ2-1,TRBV28,.
TGTGCCAGCAGTTTTCGGAGAGTAAGCAATCAGCCCCAGCATTTT,CASSFRRVSNQPQHF,TRBJ1-5,TRBV28,.
TGTGCCAGCCAGGGACAACCTTTCTACGAGCAGTACTTC,CASQGQPFYEQYF,TRBJ2-7,TRBV3-1/TRBV3-2,.
TGTGCCAGCACCCGCAGGACAGGGATGCAAGAGACCCAGTACTTC,CASTRRTGMQETQYF,TRBJ2-5,TRBV6-5,TRBD1
TGTGCCAGCAGCTTACTAGCGGGGGGCCCGGGCGAGACCCAGTACTTC,CASSLLAGGPGETQYF,TRBJ2-5,TRBV11-2,TRBD2
TGTGCCAGCAGTTCCGGGATCCTCCCAGATACGCAGTATTTT,CASSSGILPDTQYF,TRBJ2-3,TRBV2,.
TGTGCCAGCAGTTACGGGACAGGGCCCGGGATATATGGCTACACCTTC,CASSYGTGPGIYGYTF,TRBJ1-2,TRBV6-5,TRBD1
TGTGCCAGCAGTGGAGGGTTTGGCTACACCTTC,CASSGGFGYTF,TRBJ1-2,TRBV12-3/TRBV12-4,.
TGTGCCAGCAGTTCCCCGGACAGGGCCTATGGCTACACCTTC,CASSSPDRAYGYTF,TRBJ1-2,TRBV25-1,TRBD1